This T cell receptor beta chain was sequenced in a study of shared clonotypes between healthy human individuals. Study-wide background: Three plates were used per donor for CD4 naive, three for CD4 memory, two for CD8 naive and one for CD8 memory.

CD45RO-negative cells were positively selected for CCR7, leaving out terminally differentiated effector memory CD45RA+ cells. TCRdb's copy holds only in-frame clones and misses some; the assay was immunoSEQ multiplex PCR. In the table there are about 2,100,000 clones, 85% to 95% of which are singletons. Germline CDR1 is MNHEY and CDR2 is SMNVEV (reference sequence). V lost 5 bases to trimming and J lost 3 bases; unmatched junction nucleotides: 7. The CDR3 is made up of 14 amino acids. This chain uses TRBV27 with TRBJ2-7; 7 bases are shared with TRBD1. This receptor was identified in a man between 18 and 29 years old in good health. Some clones in this sample may be carry-over from other donors' samples. Sequencing was carried out using naive CD8+ T cells from PBMCs. CDR3 region: CASSTRQGNYEQYF. Here the CDR3 DNA reads TGTGCCAGCAGTACCCGACAGGGAAACTACGAGCAGTACTTC.